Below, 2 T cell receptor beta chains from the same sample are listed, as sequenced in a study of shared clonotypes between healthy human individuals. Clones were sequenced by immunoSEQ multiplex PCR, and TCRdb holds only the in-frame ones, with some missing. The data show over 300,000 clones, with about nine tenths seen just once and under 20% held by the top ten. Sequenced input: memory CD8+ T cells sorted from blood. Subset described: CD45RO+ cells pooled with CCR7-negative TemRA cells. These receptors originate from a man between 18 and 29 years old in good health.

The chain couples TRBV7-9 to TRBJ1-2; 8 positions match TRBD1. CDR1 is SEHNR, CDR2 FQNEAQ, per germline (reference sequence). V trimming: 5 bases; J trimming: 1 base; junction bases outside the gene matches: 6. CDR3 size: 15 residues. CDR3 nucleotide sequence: TGTGCCAGCAGCCCCCGGACAGGGTTTAACTATGGCTACACCTTC. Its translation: CASSPRTGFNYGYTF.

CDR3 sequence (DNA): TGTGCCAGCAGTGGAGGGACAGGGATCAGCACAGATACGCAGTATTTT. Translating it yields CASSGGTGISTDTQYF. The chain joins TRBV6-1 to TRBJ2-3; 9 bases fit TRBD1. V trimming: 4 bases; J trimming: 0 bases; junction bases outside the gene matches: 5. Germline loops: CDR1 MNHNS, CDR2 SASEGT. This CDR3 has 16 amino acids.